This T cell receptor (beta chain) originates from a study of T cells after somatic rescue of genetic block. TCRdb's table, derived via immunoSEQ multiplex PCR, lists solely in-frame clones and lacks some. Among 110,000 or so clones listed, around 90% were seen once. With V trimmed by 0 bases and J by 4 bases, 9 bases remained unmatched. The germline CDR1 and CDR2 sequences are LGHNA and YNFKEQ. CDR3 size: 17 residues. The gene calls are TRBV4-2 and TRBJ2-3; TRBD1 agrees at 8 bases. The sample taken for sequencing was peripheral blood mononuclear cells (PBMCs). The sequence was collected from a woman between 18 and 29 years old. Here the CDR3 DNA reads TGTGCCAGCAGCCAAGATCAGGGGGCGCGAAGCGCAGATACGCAGTATTTT. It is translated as CASSQDQGARSADTQYF.